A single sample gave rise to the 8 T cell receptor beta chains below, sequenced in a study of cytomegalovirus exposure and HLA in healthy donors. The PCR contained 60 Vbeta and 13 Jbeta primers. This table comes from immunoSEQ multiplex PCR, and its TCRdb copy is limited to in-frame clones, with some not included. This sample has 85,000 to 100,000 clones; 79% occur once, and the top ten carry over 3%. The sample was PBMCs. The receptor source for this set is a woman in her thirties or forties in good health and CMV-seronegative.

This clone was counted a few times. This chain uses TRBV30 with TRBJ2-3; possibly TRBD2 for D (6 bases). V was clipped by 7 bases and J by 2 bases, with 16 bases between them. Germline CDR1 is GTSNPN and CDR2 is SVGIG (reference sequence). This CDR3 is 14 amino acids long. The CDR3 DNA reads TGTGCCTCAACAAGCGCGGGGACCACAGATACGCAGTATTTT. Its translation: CASTSAGTTDTQYF.

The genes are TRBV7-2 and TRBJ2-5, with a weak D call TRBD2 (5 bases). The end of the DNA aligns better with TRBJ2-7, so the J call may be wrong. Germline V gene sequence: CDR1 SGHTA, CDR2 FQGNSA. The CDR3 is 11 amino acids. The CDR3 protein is CASTSAGEQYF. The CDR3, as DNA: TGTGCCAGCACCTCGGCGGGCGAGCAGTACTTC.

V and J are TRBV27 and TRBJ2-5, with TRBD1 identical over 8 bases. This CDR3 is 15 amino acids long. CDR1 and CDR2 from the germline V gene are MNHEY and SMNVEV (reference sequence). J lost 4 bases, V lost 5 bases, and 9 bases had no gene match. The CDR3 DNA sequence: TGTGCCAGCAGTCCTCCCGACGGACAGGGAGAGACCCAGTACTTC. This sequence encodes CASSPPDGQGETQYF.

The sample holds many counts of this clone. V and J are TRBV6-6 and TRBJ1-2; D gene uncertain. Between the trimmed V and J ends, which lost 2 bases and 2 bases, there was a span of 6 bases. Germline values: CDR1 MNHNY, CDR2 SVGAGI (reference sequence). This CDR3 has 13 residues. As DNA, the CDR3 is TGTGCCAGCAGTTACGAAGCGAACTATGGCTACACCTTC. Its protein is CASSYEANYGYTF.

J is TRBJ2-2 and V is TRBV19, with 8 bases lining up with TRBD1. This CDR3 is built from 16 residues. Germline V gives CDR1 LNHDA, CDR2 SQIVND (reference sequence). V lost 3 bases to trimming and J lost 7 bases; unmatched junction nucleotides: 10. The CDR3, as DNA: TGTGCCAGTAGTATCCGTCACAGGGGGTCGGGCGGGGAGCTGTTTTTT. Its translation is CASSIRHRGSGGELFF.

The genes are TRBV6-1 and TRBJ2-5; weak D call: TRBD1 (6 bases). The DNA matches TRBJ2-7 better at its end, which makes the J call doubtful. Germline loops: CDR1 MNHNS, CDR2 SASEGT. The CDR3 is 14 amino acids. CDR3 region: CASSRGQPPYEQYF. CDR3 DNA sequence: TGTGCCAGCAGTCGCGGACAGCCGCCCTACGAGCAGTACTTC.

The CDR3 DNA reads TGCGCCAGCAGCTTGGATGGGGTCACAGGTGAAAAACTGTTTTTT. It is translated as CASSLDGVTGEKLFF. This chain connects TRBV5-1 to TRBJ1-4; a weak D match, TRBD1 (5 bases). Germline V CDR1 and CDR2: SGHRS, YFSETQ. Trimming cost V 0 bases and J 7 bases, with 13 bases left between them. The CDR3 is 15 amino acids.

CDR3 in DNA: TGCGCCAGCAGCTTGACCGACAGGGTCCAAAACATTCAGTACTTC. Encoded protein: CASSLTDRVQNIQYF. The rearrangement joins TRBV5-1 to TRBJ2-4, with 7 bases that match TRBD1. The CDR3 extends over 15 amino acids. The germline V gene has CDR1 SGHRS and CDR2 YFSETQ. V lost 1 base and J lost 5; bases outside the gene matches: 6.